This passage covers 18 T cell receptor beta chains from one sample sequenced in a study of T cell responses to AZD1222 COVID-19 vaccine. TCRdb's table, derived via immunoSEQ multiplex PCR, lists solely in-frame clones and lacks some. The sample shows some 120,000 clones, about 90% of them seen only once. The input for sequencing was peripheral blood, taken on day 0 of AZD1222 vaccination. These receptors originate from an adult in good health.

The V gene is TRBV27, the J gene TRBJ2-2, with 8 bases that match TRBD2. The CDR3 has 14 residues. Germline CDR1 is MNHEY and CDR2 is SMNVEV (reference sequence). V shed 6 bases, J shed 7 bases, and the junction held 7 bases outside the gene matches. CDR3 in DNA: TGTGCCAGCAGATTAGCGGGATCGGTCGGGGAGCTGTTTTTT. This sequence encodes CASRLAGSVGELFF.

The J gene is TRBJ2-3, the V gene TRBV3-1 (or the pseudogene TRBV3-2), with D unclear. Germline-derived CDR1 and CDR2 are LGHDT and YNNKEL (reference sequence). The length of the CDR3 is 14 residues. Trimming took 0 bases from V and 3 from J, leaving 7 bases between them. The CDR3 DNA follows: TGTGCCAGCAGCCAAGAAGGCCTTACAGATACGCAGTATTTT. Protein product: CASSQEGLTDTQYF.

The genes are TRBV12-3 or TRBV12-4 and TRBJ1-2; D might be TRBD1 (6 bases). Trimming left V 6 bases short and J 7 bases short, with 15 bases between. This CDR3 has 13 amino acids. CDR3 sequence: CASRYNNRAGYTF. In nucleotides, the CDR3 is TGTGCCAGCAGATATAATAACAGGGCTGGCTACACCTTC.

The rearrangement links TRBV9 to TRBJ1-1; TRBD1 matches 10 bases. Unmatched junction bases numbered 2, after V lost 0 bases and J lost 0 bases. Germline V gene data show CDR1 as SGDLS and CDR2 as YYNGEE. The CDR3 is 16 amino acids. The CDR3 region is CASSVGTGGLNTEAFF. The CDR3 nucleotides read TGTGCCAGCAGCGTAGGGACAGGGGGTTTGAACACTGAAGCTTTCTTT.

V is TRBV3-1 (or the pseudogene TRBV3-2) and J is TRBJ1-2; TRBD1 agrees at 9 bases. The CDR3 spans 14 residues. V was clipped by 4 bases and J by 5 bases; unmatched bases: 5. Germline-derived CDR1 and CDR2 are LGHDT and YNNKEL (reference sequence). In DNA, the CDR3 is TGTGCCAGCAGCCCTGGGACAGGGACTTATGGCTACACCTTC. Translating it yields CASSPGTGTYGYTF.

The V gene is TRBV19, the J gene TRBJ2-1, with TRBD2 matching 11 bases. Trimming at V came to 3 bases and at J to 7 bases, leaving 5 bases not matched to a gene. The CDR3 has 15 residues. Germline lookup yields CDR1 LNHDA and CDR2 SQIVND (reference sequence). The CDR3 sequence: CASSIETSGTNEQFF. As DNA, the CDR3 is TGTGCCAGTAGTATCGAGACTAGCGGGACGAATGAGCAGTTCTTC.

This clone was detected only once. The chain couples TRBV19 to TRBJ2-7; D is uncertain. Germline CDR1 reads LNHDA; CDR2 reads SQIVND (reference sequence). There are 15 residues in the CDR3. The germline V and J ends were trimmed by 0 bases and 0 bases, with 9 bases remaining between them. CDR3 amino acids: CASSIDHQSSYEQYF. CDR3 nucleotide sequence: TGTGCCAGTAGTATAGATCACCAAAGCTCCTACGAGCAGTACTTC.

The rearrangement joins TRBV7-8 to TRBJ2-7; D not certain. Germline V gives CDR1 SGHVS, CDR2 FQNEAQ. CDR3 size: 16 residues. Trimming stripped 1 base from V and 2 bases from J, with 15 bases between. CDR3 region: CASSLVRAASPYEQYF. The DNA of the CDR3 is TGTGCCAGCAGCTTAGTTCGCGCAGCCTCACCCTACGAGCAGTACTTC.

The CDR3 DNA reads as TGTGCCAGCAGTTTCAGGGGCGCCGATCAGCCCCAGCATTTT. It translates to CASSFRGADQPQHF. V is TRBV27 and J is TRBJ1-5; tentatively, D is TRBD1 (6 bases). The CDR3 loop spans 14 amino acids. The germline gives CDR1 MNHEY, CDR2 SMNVEV (reference sequence). Trimming cost V 3 bases and J 5 bases, with 11 bases left between them.

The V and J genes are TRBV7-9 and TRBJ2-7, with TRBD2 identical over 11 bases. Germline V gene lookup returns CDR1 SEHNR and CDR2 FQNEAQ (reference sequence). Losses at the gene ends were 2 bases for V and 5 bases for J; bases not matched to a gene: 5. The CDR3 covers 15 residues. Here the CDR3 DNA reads TGTGCCAGCAGCTTAACAACTAGCGGGAGCAACGAGCAGTACTTC. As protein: CASSLTTSGSNEQYF.

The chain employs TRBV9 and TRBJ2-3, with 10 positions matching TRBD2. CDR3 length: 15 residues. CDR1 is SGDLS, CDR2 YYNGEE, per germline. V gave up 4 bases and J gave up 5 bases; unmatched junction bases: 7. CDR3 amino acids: CASSPLAGEGDTQYF. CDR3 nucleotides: TGTGCCAGCAGCCCCCTAGCGGGGGAGGGAGATACGCAGTATTTT.

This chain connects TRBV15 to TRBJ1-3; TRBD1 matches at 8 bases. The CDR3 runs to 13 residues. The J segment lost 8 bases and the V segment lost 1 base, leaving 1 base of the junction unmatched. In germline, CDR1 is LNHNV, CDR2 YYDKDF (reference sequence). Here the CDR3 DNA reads TGTGCCACCAGCAGAGTCAGGGGGCACACCATATATTTT. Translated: CATSRVRGHTIYF.

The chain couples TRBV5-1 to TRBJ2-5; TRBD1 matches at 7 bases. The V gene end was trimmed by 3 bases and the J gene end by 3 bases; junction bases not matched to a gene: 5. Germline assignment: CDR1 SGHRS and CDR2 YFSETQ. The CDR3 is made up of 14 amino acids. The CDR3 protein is CASSSGTEEETQYF. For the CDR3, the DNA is TGCGCCAGCAGCTCAGGGACAGAGGAAGAGACCCAGTACTTC.

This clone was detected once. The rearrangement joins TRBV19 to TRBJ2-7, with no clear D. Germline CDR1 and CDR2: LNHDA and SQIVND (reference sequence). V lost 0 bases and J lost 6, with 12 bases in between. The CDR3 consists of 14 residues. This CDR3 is CASSIDRTVLEQYF. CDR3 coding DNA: TGTGCCAGTAGTATAGACAGGACGGTTCTCGAGCAGTACTTC.

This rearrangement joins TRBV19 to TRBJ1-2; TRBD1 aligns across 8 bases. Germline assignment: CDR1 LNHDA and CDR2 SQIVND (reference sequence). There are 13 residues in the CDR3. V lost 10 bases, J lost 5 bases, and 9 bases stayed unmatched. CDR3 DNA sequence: TGTGCCACCCTCACAGGGGGAAGGTATGGCTACACCTTC. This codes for CATLTGGRYGYTF.

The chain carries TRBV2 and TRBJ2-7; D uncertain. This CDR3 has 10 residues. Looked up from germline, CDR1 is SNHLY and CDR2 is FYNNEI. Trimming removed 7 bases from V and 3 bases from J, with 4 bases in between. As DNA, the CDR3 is TGTGCCAGCAACGACTACGAGCAGTACTTC. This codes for CASNDYEQYF.

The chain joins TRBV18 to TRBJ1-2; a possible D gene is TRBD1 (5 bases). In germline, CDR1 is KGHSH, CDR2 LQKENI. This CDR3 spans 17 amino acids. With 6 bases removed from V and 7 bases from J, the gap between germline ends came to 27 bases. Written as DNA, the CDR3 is TGTGCCAGCTCCCCGACTCGCAGGGATCCGAAAGCGGGTGGCTACACCTTC. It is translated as CASSPTRRDPKAGGYTF.

In DNA form, the CDR3 reads TGTGCCAGCAGTGACGCAGGGGGGCTTAGAGGAAACACCATATATTTT. This encodes CASSDAGGLRGNTIYF. V usage is TRBV25-1 and J usage is TRBJ1-3, with TRBD1 identical over 7 bases. CDR1 and CDR2 (germline): MGHDK, SYGVNS. The J segment lost 4 bases and the V segment lost 3 bases, leaving 9 bases of the junction unmatched. The CDR3 is made up of 16 amino acids.